This T cell receptor beta chain was sequenced during a study of blood T cell repertoires in COVID-19. Across the study: T cells, B-cell-depleted T cells, or PBMCs provided the cDNA or gDNA that served as material.

The data were produced by immunoSEQ multiplex PCR, yet TCRdb's version contains in-frame clones alone and is incomplete. The sample comprises fewer than 200,000 clones, more than 75% of which are singletons, and roughly 6% rests with the top ten. The germline gives CDR1 SNHLY, CDR2 FYNNEI. The CDR3 length is 14 residues. V shed 6 bases, J shed 7 bases, and the junction held 7 bases outside the gene matches. The sequenced sample consisted of peripheral blood. The receptor was derived from a man between 40 and 49 years old with active or convalescent COVID-19. The J gene is TRBJ1-4, the V gene TRBV2, with 8 bases aligning to TRBD1. CDR3 sequence reads: CASSWTGNGEKLFF. DNA for the CDR3: TGTGCCAGCAGCTGGACAGGGAATGGTGAAAAACTGTTTTTT.